Below are 21 T cell receptor beta chains sequenced from a single sample in a study of human T cells and chemical hapten exposure. Via MiXCR, TCRdb re-called the RACE reads, giving one row per CDR3 protein. Altogether almost 35,000 distinct CDR3 sequences are present, approximately 10% being singletons, with the ten largest covering roughly 27%. This sample's time point: pre-sensitization, week 0. Treatment described: therapeutic diphenylcyclopropenone sensitization with weekly scalp DPC. Whole blood that had not been fractionated was the source of extracted total RNA. The sample consisted of whole blood, taken in connection with sensitization to the hapten diphenylcyclopropenone (DPC). These receptors originate from a man aged 50 to 60 with alopecia areata. Some clones in this sample may be carry-over from other donors' samples.

This rearrangement joins TRBV6-2 or TRBV6-3 to TRBJ2-3; D remains unclear. V was trimmed by 7 bases and J by 0 bases, leaving 8 bases between them. The CDR3 spans 13 residues. Germline V lookup: CDR1 MNHEY, CDR2 SVGEGT. The CDR3 coding sequence is TGTGCCAGCAAAAGCCTAAGCACAGATACGCAGTATTTT. Translation: CASKSLSTDTQYF.

In its sample, this clonotype was seen many times. The gene calls are TRBV27 and TRBJ2-3; 8 bases are a match to TRBD2. V gave up 2 bases and J gave up 2 bases; unmatched junction bases: 12. Per germline, CDR1 MNHEY and CDR2 SMNVEV (reference sequence). CDR3 length: 18 amino acids. The CDR3, as DNA: TGTGCCAGCAGTTTACTCCCGCCCGCGGGAGGTAACACAGATACGCAGTATTTT. Its protein product is CASSLLPPAGGNTDTQYF.

This clonotype was detected ten times or more. V is TRBV7-8 and J is TRBJ2-1; 12 nucleotides agree with TRBD2. The germline CDR1 and CDR2 sequences are SGHVS and FQNEAQ. Unmatched junction bases numbered 5, after V lost 5 bases and J lost 3 bases. There are 16 residues in the CDR3. The CDR3 region has the DNA TGTGCCAGCAGCCCTAGCGGGAGGGCCGTCTACAATGAGCAGTTCTTC. It codes for CASSPSGRAVYNEQFF.

The chain recombines TRBV6-6 with TRBJ1-5; TRBD1 aligns across 7 bases. The CDR3 covers 16 residues. V was clipped by 1 base and J by 11 bases; unmatched bases: 14. Germline CDR1 is MNHNY and CDR2 is SVGAGI (reference sequence). CDR3 nucleotides: TGTGCCAGCAGTTACTACCCCAGGGGGGCTAGTGAAGCCCAGCATTTT. Residues: CASSYYPRGASEAQHF.

This clonotype showed up many times. CDR3 nucleotide sequence: TGTGCCAGCAGCGCCGGGGACGCCCTCCACTTT. Its translation: CASSAGDALHF. The chain couples TRBV7-6 to TRBJ1-6; possibly TRBD1 for D (5 bases). With 5 bases removed from V and 14 bases from J, the gap between germline ends came to 10 bases. CDR1 SGHVS and CDR2 FNYEAQ come from the germline V gene. This CDR3 has 11 residues.

This clonotype was seen repeatedly, ten times or more. The CDR3 reads CAWSPQVMAGELFF. In DNA, the CDR3 is TGTGCCTGGAGCCCCCAGGTGATGGCCGGGGAGCTGTTTTTT. This chain connects TRBV30 to TRBJ2-2; D is unresolved. Trimming removed 3 bases from V and 6 bases from J, with 14 bases in between. The CDR3 loop spans 14 amino acids. The germline gives CDR1 GTSNPN, CDR2 SVGIG (reference sequence).

V usage is TRBV20-1 and J usage is TRBJ1-6; 10 positions match TRBD1. After removal of 5 bases from V and 10 bases from J, the junction contained 8 bases not matched to a gene. This CDR3 comprises 14 residues. Per germline, CDR1 DFQATT and CDR2 SNEGSKA (reference sequence). CDR3 loop: CSAHHGQGGSPLHF. CDR3 coding DNA: TGCAGTGCTCACCATGGACAGGGGGGATCACCCCTCCACTTT.

This clonotype came up many times. CDR3 region: CASTSGSTSYEQYF. As DNA, the CDR3 is TGTGCCAGTACTAGCGGGAGCACGTCCTACGAGCAGTACTTC. The chain couples TRBV27 to TRBJ2-7; TRBD2 matches at 11 bases. J was trimmed by 1 base and V by 9 bases; bases with no gene match: 5. There are 14 residues in the CDR3. Germline V gene data show CDR1 as MNHEY and CDR2 as SMNVEV (reference sequence).

This clonotype was picked up one time. This rearrangement joins TRBV11-1 to TRBJ2-1; either TRBD1 or TRBD2 may fit D (5 bases each). The V end was cut by 2 bases, the J end by 6 bases, with 14 bases between. The CDR3 covers 15 residues. Germline V gene sequence: CDR1 SGHAT, CDR2 FQDESV (reference sequence). This CDR3 reads CASSLTGTPRNEQFF. The CDR3 nucleotides read TGTGCCAGCAGCTTAACCGGGACCCCGCGCAATGAGCAGTTCTTC.

This CDR3 is CASSSQGPETQYF. The CDR3 DNA follows: TGCGCCAGCAGCTCCCAGGGCCCAGAGACCCAGTACTTC. The V call is TRBV5-1, the J call TRBJ2-5; possibly TRBD1 for D (5 bases). CDR1 and CDR2 (germline): SGHRS, YFSETQ. The CDR3 is made up of 13 amino acids. V lost 3 bases to trimming and J lost 4 bases, with 10 bases between them.

This clonotype was seen many times. In DNA, the CDR3 is TGCGCCAGCAGCCAAGATCCTGGACAGGGAGGGTTCTATCAGCCCCAGCATTTT. Protein sequence: CASSQDPGQGGFYQPQHF. The V and J genes are TRBV4-1 and TRBJ1-5; TRBD1 agrees at 8 bases. Germline V gene lookup returns CDR1 MGHRA and CDR2 YSYEKL. V trimming: 0 bases; J trimming: 5 bases; junction bases outside the gene matches: 12. CDR3 length equals 18 residues.

This clonotype showed up many times. The chain carries TRBV12-3 or TRBV12-4 and TRBJ2-1; D gene uncertain. CDR3 length equals 11 residues. V lost 4 bases, J lost 6 bases, and 4 bases lay in between. DNA of the CDR3: TGTGCCAGCAGTTCGATCAATGAGCAGTTCTTC. This sequence encodes CASSSINEQFF.

Regarding this clonotype: The junction departs from the called germline gene at one end, perhaps through a read error. This chain uses TRBV7-7 with TRBJ2-5, with 7 bases fitting TRBD2. Germline V gives CDR1 SSHAT, CDR2 FNYEAQ (reference sequence). This CDR3 spans 16 amino acids. The CDR3 bases are TGTGCCAGCAGCTTAGCGGGAGGGCCCTTCCAAGTGACCCAGTACTTC. Its translation: CASSLAGGPFQVTQYF. Supplemented by reference TRBV7-7 and TRBJ2-5, the full variable domain reads GAGVSQSPRYKVTKRGQDVTLRCDPISSHATLYWYQQALGQGPEFLTYFNYEAQPDKSGLPSDRFSAERPEGSISTLTIQRTEQRDSAMYRCASSLAGGPFQVTQYFGPGTRLLVL.

V is TRBV29-1 and J is TRBJ2-5; no clear D. Germline CDR1 is SQVTM and CDR2 is ANQGSEA. This CDR3 is built from 13 residues. Trimming removed 0 bases at V and 0 bases at J, with 5 bases between. The CDR3 loop reads CSVEDLNQETQYF. CDR3 coding DNA: TGCAGCGTTGAAGATCTGAACCAAGAGACCCAGTACTTC.

This clonotype showed up many times. The chain joins TRBV27 to TRBJ2-1; 10 nucleotides align to TRBD2. The V segment lost 1 base and the J segment 9 bases; nucleotides outside the gene matches: 9. The CDR3 contains 16 residues. Germline lookup yields CDR1 MNHEY and CDR2 SMNVEV (reference sequence). This CDR3 is CASSLLSTSGTVEQFF. CDR3 DNA sequence: TGTGCCAGCAGTTTATTAAGTACTAGCGGGACCGTTGAGCAGTTCTTC.

This clonotype has just a few counts. The chain couples TRBV30 to TRBJ2-1; 13 bases line up with TRBD2. J was trimmed by 4 bases and V by 3 bases; bases with no gene match: 6. Germline-derived CDR1 and CDR2 are GTSNPN and SVGIG (reference sequence). This CDR3 spans 16 amino acids. Here the CDR3 reads CAWRETSGRLYNEQFF. CDR3 in DNA: TGTGCCTGGAGGGAGACTAGCGGGAGGCTTTACAATGAGCAGTTCTTC.

The genes are TRBV29-1 and TRBJ2-6; unclear D gene. CDR3 length: 13 residues. The V and J ends lost 2 bases and 0 bases respectively, with 2 bases between them. Germline lookup yields CDR1 SQVTM and CDR2 ANQGSEA. CDR3 residues: CSVEPSGANVLTF. CDR3 in DNA: TGCAGCGTTGAACCCTCTGGGGCCAACGTCCTGACTTTC.

The V and J genes are TRBV5-1 and TRBJ2-1; 7 nucleotides line up with TRBD2. The V segment lost 4 bases and the J segment 9 bases; nucleotides outside the gene matches: 7. This CDR3 comprises 13 residues. From germline, CDR1 is SGHRS and CDR2 YFSETQ. CDR3 in amino acids: CASSASGGLEQFF. The CDR3 region has the DNA TGCGCCAGCAGCGCTAGCGGTGGTCTTGAGCAGTTCTTC.

This clonotype was counted only a few times. V gene TRBV7-6 combines with J gene TRBJ2-7; no clear D. The germline CDR1 and CDR2 sequences are SGHVS and FNYEAQ. The CDR3 runs to 12 residues. The germline V and J ends were trimmed by 3 bases and 6 bases, with 9 bases remaining between them. This CDR3 is CASSFILSEQYF. In DNA form, the CDR3 reads TGTGCCAGCAGCTTCATTCTAAGCGAGCAGTACTTC.

This chain connects TRBV29-1 to TRBJ2-1; the match to TRBD2 covers 9 bases. Trimming removed 3 bases from V and 7 bases from J; junction bases left unmatched: 7. The CDR3 runs 14 residues. Germline CDR1 SQVTM, CDR2 ANQGSEA. As DNA, the CDR3 is TGCAGCGTTGAGAATAGCGGGAGTACGAATGAGCAGTTCTTC. It specifies CSVENSGSTNEQFF.

This clonotype was detected many times. V is TRBV24-1 and J is TRBJ2-1, with 13 bases lining up with TRBD2. The J segment lost 8 bases and the V segment lost 3 bases, leaving 12 bases of the junction unmatched. Germline CDR1 and CDR2: KGHDR and SFDVKD. The CDR3 covers 18 residues. This CDR3 is CATSDAKLAGGPRDEQFF. DNA for the CDR3: TGTGCCACCAGTGATGCAAAACTAGCGGGAGGGCCAAGGGATGAGCAGTTCTTC.